This T cell receptor (beta chain) was recorded in a study of T cell responses to AZD1222 COVID-19 vaccine. Study information: Both about-4-week and about-12-week second-dose recipients were combined.

The CDR3 is 16 amino acids. CDR1 and CDR2 (germline): SGHRS, YFSETQ. The V end was cut by 3 bases, the J end by 2 bases, with 17 bases between. TCRdb keeps only in-frame clones here, not all; method: immunoSEQ multiplex PCR. Here the sample spans over 100,000 clones, 65% to 85% being singletons. The clonotype comes from an adult in good health. The genes are TRBV5-1 and TRBJ2-5; tentative D call: TRBD2 (6 bases). The source material was peripheral blood, sampled on day 0 of AZD1222 vaccination. CDR3 in DNA: TGCGCCAGCAGCTCGGGGGTGGGTGCTAGGCAAGAGACCCAGTACTTC. Its translation is CASSSGVGARQETQYF.